Here is one T cell receptor (beta chain) with its context. No antigen is known for it. This table comes from immunoSEQ multiplex PCR, and its TCRdb copy is limited to in-frame clones, with some not included. The sample lists 85,000 to 90,000 clones; over 80% were seen once. V lost 7 bases, J lost 4 bases, and 25 bases lay in between. The CDR3 has 17 amino acids. Germline V gene data show CDR1 as SNHLY and CDR2 as FYNNEI. This sample is drawn from a study of siplizumab effects on memory and regulatory T cells. General study findings and limits: Where siplizumab was present, mappable alloreactive CD4+ clones averaged approximately 70% Treg-derived, compared with approximately 25% in controls. For siplizumab cultures, the suppressive function of their proliferating Tregs was not confirmed. The authors mapped only a minor fraction of alloreactive clones to unstimulated subsets. Siplizumab led to significantly less abundant alloreactive sequences that could be traced back to unstimulated CD4+ memory cells.

The sample consisted of CD4+ T cells sorted from blood. The sequence derives from a human donor in good health. The V and J genes are TRBV2 and TRBJ2-5, with no clear D. Written as DNA, the CDR3 is TGTGCCAGCAAGGCCAGAAGGAATTCGGAGTATCGAGAGACCCAGTACTTC. It translates to CASKARRNSEYRETQYF.